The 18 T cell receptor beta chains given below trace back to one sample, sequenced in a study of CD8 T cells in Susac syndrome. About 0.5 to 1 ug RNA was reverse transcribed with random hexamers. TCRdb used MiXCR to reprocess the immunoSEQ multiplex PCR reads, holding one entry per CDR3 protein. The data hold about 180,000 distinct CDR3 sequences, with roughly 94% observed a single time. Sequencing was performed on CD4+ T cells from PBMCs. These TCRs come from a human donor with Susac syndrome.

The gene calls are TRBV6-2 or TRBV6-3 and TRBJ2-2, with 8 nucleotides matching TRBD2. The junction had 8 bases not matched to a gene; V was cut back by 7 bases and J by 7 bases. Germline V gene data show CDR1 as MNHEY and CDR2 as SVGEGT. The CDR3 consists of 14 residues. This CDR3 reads CASTLILAGGELFF. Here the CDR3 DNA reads TGTGCCAGCACCCTAATCCTAGCGGGCGGGGAGCTGTTTTTT.

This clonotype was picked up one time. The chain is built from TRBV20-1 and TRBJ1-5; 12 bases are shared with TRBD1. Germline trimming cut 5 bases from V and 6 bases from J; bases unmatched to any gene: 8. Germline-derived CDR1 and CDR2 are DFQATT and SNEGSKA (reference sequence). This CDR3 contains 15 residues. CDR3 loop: CSAGPGTGGFQPQHF. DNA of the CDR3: TGCAGTGCTGGTCCCGGGACAGGGGGCTTTCAGCCCCAGCATTTT.

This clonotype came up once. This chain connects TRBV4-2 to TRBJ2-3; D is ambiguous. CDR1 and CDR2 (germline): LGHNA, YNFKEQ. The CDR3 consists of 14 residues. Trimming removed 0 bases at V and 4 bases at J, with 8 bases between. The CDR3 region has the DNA TGTGCCAGCAGCCAAGACCGGAGTTCAGATACGCAGTATTTT. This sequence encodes CASSQDRSSDTQYF.

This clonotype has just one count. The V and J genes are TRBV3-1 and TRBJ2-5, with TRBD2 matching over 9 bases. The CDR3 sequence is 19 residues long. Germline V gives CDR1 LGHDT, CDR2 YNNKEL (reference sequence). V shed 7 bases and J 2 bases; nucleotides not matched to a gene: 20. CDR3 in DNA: TGTGCCAGCAAGACCTGGTGGGCTAGCGGGGTCGGACTACAAGAGACCCAGTACTTC. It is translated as CASKTWWASGVGLQETQYF.

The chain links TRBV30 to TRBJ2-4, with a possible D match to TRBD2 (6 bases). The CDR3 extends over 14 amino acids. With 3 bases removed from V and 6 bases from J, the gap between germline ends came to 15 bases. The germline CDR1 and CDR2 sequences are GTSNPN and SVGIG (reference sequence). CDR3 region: CAWRKGLGGNIQYF. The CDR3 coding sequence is TGTGCCTGGAGGAAGGGCCTCGGGGGAAACATTCAGTACTTC.

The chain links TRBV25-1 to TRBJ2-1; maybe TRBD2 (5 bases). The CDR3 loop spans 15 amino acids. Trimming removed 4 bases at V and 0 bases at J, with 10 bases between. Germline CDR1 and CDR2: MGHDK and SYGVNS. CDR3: CASSGWRSSYNEQFF. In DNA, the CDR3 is TGTGCCAGCAGTGGCTGGAGGAGCTCCTACAATGAGCAGTTCTTC.

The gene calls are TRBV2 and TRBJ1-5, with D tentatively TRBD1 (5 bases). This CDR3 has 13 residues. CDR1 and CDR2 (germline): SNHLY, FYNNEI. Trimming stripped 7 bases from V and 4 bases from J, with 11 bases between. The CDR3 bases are TGTGCCAGCAATCCGACAGTTAATCAGCCCCAGCATTTT. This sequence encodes CASNPTVNQPQHF.

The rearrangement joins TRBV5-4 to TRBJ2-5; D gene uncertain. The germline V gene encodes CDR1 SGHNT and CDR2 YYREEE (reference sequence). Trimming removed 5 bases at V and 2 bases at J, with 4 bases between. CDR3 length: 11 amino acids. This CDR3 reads CASRTQETQYF. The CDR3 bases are TGTGCCAGCAGGACTCAAGAGACCCAGTACTTC.

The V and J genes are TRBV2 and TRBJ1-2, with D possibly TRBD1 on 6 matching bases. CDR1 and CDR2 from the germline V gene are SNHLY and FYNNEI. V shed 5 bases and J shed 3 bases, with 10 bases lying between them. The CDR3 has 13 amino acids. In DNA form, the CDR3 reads TGTGCCAGCAGTCAGGGGCGGGACTATGGCTACACCTTC. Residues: CASSQGRDYGYTF.

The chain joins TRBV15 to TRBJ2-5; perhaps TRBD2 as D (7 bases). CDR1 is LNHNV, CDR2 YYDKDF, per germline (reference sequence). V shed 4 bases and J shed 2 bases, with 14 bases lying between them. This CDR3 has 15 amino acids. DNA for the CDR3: TGTGCCACCAGCATTGGGGGGGCAGGACAAGAGACCCAGTACTTC. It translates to CATSIGGAGQETQYF.

The CDR3 loop is CASSLEATDTQYF. In DNA form, the CDR3 reads TGCGCCAGCAGCTTGGAAGCCACAGATACGCAGTATTTT. The J gene is TRBJ2-3, the V gene TRBV5-1; no definite D call. The V and J ends lost 0 bases and 2 bases respectively, with 4 bases between them. The CDR3 is 13 residues long. Germline V gene sequence: CDR1 SGHRS, CDR2 YFSETQ.

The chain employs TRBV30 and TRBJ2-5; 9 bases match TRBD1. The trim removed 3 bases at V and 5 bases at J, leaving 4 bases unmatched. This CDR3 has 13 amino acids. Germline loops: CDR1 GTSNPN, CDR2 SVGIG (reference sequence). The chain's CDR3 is CAWRQGATETQYF. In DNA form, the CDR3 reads TGTGCCTGGAGACAGGGGGCGACGGAGACCCAGTACTTC. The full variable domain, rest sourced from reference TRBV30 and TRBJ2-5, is SQTIHQWPATLVQPVGSPLSLECTVEGTSNPNLYWYRQAAGRGLQLLFYSVGIGQISSEVPQNLSASRPQDRQFILSSKKLLLSDSGFYLCAWRQGATETQYFGPGTRLLVL.

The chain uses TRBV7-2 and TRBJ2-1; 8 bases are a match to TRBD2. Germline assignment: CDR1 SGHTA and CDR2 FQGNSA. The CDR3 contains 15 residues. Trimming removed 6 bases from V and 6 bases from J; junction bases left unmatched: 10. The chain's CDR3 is CASSLNSAGANEQFF. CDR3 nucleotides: TGTGCCAGCAGTCTCAATTCAGCGGGGGCCAATGAGCAGTTCTTC.

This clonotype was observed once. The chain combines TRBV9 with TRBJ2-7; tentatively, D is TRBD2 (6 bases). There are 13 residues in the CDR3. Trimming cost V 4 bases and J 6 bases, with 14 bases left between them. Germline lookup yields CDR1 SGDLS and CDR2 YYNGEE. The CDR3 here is CASSRESQGEQYF. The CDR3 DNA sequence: TGTGCCAGCAGCCGGGAGTCCCAAGGCGAGCAGTACTTC.

The CDR3 coding sequence is TGCAGTGCTAGAGATTTGACAGGCCTGAACACTGAAGCTTTCTTT. This codes for CSARDLTGLNTEAFF. The chain links TRBV20-1 to TRBJ1-1; D may be TRBD1 (6 bases). Germline lookup yields CDR1 DFQATT and CDR2 SNEGSKA (reference sequence). With 0 bases removed from V and 0 bases from J, the gap between germline ends came to 11 bases. The CDR3 totals 15 residues.

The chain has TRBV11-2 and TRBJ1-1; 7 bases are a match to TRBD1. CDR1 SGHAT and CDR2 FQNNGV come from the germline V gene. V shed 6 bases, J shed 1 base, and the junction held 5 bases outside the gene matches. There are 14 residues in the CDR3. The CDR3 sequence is CASRLRGPNTEAFF. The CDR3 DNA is TGTGCCAGCAGATTGAGGGGGCCGAACACTGAAGCTTTCTTT.

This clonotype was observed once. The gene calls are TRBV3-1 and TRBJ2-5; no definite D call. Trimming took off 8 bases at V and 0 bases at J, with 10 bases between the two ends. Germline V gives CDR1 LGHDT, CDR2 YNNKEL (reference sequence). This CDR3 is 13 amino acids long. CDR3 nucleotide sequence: TGTGCCAGCGCCTCAGCGTACCAAGAGACCCAGTACTTC. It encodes CASASAYQETQYF.

The CDR3, as DNA: TGTGCCAGCAGCTTACCGGGGGCGTTCGGCCAGCCCCAGCATTTT. Its protein product is CASSLPGAFGQPQHF. The chain uses TRBV7-9 and TRBJ1-5, with a tentative D call TRBD1 (6 bases). The CDR3 is made up of 15 amino acids. Germline-derived CDR1 and CDR2 are SEHNR and FQNEAQ (reference sequence). V was shortened by 2 bases and J by 7 bases, with 15 bases between the two germline ends.